This T cell receptor (beta chain) was found in a study of T cells in Graves' hyperthyroidism and ophthalmopathy (dated by TCRdb to the late 2010s). General notes on the study: Peripheral blood was collected at initial diagnosis, before any treatment. To identify TCR V-J signatures that set the groups apart, the researchers used a discovery cohort of more than 95 patients, made up of roughly 40 with Graves' ophthalmopathy and some 60 with stable Graves' hyperthyroidism. The study also compared thyroid tissue and blood T-cell repertoires from a handful of Graves' hyperthyroidism patients. The paper reports TCR Vbeta CDR3 sequencing of 140 or so peripheral blood samples: around 45 ophthalmopathy, over 70 hyperthyroidism and roughly 17 progressor patients. The 95 to 100 discovery patients were randomly divided into training and test sets at a 7:3 ratio. After sampling, hyperthyroidism patients received methimazole starting at 30 mg daily, and ophthalmopathy patients received high-dose intravenous methylprednisolone. An independent validation cohort of under 20 hyperthyroidism patients and 17 patients who later progressed to ophthalmopathy tested prospective prediction of ophthalmopathy.

The paper's findings and limits, for the study overall: Most expanded thyroid clonotypes (frequency above 0.001) were also detected in blood, a finding suggesting that blood repertoires may reflect thyroid immune responses. No statistical method was used to set the sample size in advance, and investigators knew the group allocation. A 13 V-J signature model separated ophthalmopathy from stable hyperthyroidism, with around 91% sensitivity and 81.08% specificity in cross-validation and 80%/75% in testing. In validation, progression to ophthalmopathy was predicted by the model with roughly 69% sensitivity and approximately 78% specificity, a median of approximately 6.5 months before onset.

Stable Graves' hyperthyroidism was defined as the absence of progression to ophthalmopathy over 18 months of follow-up. Hyperthyroidism patients were newly diagnosed, with disease duration under 2 months, and aged 18 to 65 years. Exclusion was applied to patients with uncontrolled infections, other autoimmune diseases, pregnancy or lactation. Diagnoses were established on the basis of clinical symptoms, serum thyroxine and TRAb, thyroid ultrasound, and orbital computed tomography. Ficoll-Paque density gradient centrifugation was used to isolate PBMCs from approximately 10 ml of fresh peripheral blood. Trizol reagent was used to extract total RNA, and RNA quality was then checked on an Agilent 2100 Bioanalyzer. Regarding this clonotype: Its cognate antigen has yet to be identified. No much larger clone is present one base from it, and per-base qualities are unavailable.

Amplification of TCR beta CDR3 regions was carried out from RNA transcripts. For the first round of RT-PCR on the TCR CDR3, the HTBI primer set was used together with the Qiagen OneStep RT-PCR kit. A second multiplex PCR round built the libraries, followed by size selection and purification. Sequencing of the libraries was done on an Illumina HiSeq2000 using paired-end 100 bp reads. The published analysis was carried out like this. SOAPnuke was used to process the raw data, removing reads that contained adapters or uncalled bases, had a mean Phred below 15, or lacked an exact match to the constant primer or identifier. COPE v1.2.5 was used to merge high-quality paired reads, and clonotypes were defined as unique nucleotide sequences. MiTCR v1.1 was used to align clonotypes to the IMGT TRBV, TRBD and TRBJ reference segments. The analysis included only V-J combinations with a frequency above 0.0001, which together covered roughly 99% of the repertoires. A TCS score was defined as the ratio between F50 (clonal expansion) and ExV (chaos), using BLOSUM62-based TCRdist between CDR3 peptides within each V-J. Welch's t-statistics and random forest reduced roughly 500 V-J features to roughly 13, which were used in a naive Bayes classifier (R e1071). TCRdb reprocessing: public reads trimmed at Q25 with fastp, clones called with MiXCR, in-frame beta chains kept. Each entry merges the rows of one CDR3 protein and shows their most common DNA and genes. TCRdb, not the authors, supplied the V and J calls. This sample is represented by under 700,000 distinct CDR3 sequences; 16% of them were singletons. The top ten clonotypes cover approximately 20% of the sample.

Reading the germline V gene (reference sequence) gives CDR1 LNHDA and CDR2 SQIVND. For this chain, trimming is 6 bases at the V end and 3 bases at the J end, and the number of junction bases without a gene match is 4. There are 14 amino acids in the CDR3, from cysteine to phenylalanine inclusive. Of all the DNA, just the CDR3 is kept, 42 bases in frame from base 1. Sequencing used blood. The sequence came from a young woman with Graves' hyperthyroidism. The V gene is TRBV19 and the J gene is TRBJ2-7; TRBD2 fits 11 bases in the junction. The nucleotides read TGTGCCAGTAGGGTCACTAGCGGGAGCTACGAGCAGTACTTC. This gives the protein CASRVTSGSYEQYF.